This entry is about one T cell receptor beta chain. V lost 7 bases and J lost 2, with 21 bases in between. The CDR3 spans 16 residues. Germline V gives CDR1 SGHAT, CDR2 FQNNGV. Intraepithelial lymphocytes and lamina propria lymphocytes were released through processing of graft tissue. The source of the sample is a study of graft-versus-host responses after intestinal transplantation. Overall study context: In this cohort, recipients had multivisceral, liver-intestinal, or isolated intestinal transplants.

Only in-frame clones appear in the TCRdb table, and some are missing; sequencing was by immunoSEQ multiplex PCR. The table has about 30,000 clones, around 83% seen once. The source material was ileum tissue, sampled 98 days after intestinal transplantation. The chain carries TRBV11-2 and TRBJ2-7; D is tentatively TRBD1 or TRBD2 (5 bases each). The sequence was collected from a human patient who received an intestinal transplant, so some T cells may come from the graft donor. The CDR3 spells CASITLQRDGTYEQYF. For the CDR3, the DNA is TGTGCCAGCATTACTCTCCAACGGGACGGAACCTACGAGCAGTACTTC.